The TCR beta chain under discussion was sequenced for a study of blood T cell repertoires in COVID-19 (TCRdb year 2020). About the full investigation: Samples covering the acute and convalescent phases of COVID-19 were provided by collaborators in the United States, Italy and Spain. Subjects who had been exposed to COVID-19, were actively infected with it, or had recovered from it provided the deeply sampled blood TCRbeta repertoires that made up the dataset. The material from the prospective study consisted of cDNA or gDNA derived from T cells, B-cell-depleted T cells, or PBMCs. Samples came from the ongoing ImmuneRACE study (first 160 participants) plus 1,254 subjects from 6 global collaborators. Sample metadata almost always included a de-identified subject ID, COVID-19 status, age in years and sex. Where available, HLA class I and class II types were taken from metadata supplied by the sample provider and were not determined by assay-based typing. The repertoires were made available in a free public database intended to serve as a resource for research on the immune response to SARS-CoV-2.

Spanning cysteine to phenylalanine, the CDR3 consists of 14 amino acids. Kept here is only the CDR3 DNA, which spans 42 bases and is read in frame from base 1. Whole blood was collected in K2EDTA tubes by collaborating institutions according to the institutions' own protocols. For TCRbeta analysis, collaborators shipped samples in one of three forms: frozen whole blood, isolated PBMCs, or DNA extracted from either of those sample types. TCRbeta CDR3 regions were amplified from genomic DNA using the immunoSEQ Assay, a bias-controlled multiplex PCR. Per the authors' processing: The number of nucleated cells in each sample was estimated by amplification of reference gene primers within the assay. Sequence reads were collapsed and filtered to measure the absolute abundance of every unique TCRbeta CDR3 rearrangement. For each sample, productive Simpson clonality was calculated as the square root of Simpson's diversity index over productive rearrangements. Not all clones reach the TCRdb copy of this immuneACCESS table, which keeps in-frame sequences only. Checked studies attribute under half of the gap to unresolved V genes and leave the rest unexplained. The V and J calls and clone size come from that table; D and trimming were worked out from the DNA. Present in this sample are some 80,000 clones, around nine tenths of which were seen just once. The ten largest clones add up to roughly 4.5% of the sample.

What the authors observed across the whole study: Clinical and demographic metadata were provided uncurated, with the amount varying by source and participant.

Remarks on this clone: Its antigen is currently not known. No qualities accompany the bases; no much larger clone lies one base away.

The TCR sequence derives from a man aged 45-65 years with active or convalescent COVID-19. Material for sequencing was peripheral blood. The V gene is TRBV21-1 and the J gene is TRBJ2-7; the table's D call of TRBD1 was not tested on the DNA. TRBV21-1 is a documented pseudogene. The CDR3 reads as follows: CASSLRDRGHEQYF. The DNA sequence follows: TGTGCCAGCAGCCTCCGGGACAGGGGGCACGAGCAGTACTTC.